These 22 T cell receptor beta chains came from one sample sequenced in a study of cytomegalovirus exposure and HLA in healthy donors. The assay was immunoSEQ multiplex PCR, and TCRdb's table has in-frame clones only and misses some. The table lists roughly 260,000 clones, roughly 89% of them singletons. Sequences were obtained from PBMCs. The receptors were gathered from a man aged 18 to 29 in good health and CMV-seronegative.

The chain uses TRBV2 and TRBJ2-7; unclear D gene. Deletions cut 5 bases from V and 7 bases from J, with 12 bases between. Germline values: CDR1 SNHLY, CDR2 FYNNEI. This CDR3 has 12 residues. CDR3 loop: CASSSIAVEQYF. CDR3 DNA sequence: TGTGCCAGCAGTTCCATAGCAGTAGAGCAGTACTTC. Complete variable domain (other parts from reference TRBV2 and TRBJ2-7): EPEVTQTPSHQVTQMGQEVILRCVPISNHLYFYWYRQILGQKVEFLVSFYNNEISEKSEIFDDQFSVERPDGSNFTLKIRSTKLEDSAMYFCASSSIAVEQYFGPGTRLTVT.

The chain carries TRBV21-1 and TRBJ2-7; the D call in the table, TRBD1, was not verified against the DNA. TRBV21-1 represents a pseudogene. The length of the CDR3 is 12 residues. CDR3 DNA: TGTGCCAGCAGCAAAGGCAGCTACGAGCAGTACTTC. It encodes CASSKGSYEQYF.

The V and J genes are TRBV7-2 and TRBJ2-3, with TRBD2 as a possible D gene (5 bases). The V end was cut by 0 bases, the J end by 5 bases, with 9 bases between. The CDR3 has 14 residues. In germline, CDR1 is SGHTA, CDR2 FQGNSA. CDR3 protein: CASSLALAGDTQYF. The DNA for the CDR3 is TGTGCCAGCAGCTTAGCCCTAGCTGGAGATACGCAGTATTTT.

J is TRBJ2-1 and V is TRBV28; unclear D gene. Germline V gene lookup returns CDR1 MDHEN and CDR2 SYDVKM. CDR3 size: 15 residues. With 3 bases removed from V and 0 bases from J, the gap between germline ends came to 9 bases. CDR3 coding DNA: TGTGCCAGCAGTTTGTTGGAGAGCTCCTACAATGAGCAGTTCTTC. Its protein is CASSLLESSYNEQFF. The variable domain in full, with the rest retrieved from reference TRBV28 and TRBJ2-1, is DVKVTQSSRYLVKRTGEKVFLECVQDMDHENMFWYRQDPGLGLRLIYFSYDVKMKEKGDIPEGYSVSREKKERFSLILESASTNQTSMYLCASSLLESSYNEQFFGPGTRLTVL.

This chain joins TRBV27 and TRBJ1-2, with D possibly being TRBD1 (6 bases). CDR1 and CDR2 from the germline V gene are MNHEY and SMNVEV (reference sequence). The germline V and J ends were trimmed by 5 bases and 2 bases, with 15 bases remaining between them. The CDR3 has 15 residues. CDR3 loop: CASSPGAGANYGYTF. The CDR3, as DNA: TGTGCCAGCAGTCCGGGAGCGGGGGCCAACTATGGCTACACCTTC.

J is TRBJ1-1 and V is TRBV4-1; 7 nucleotides line up with TRBD1. The J segment lost 1 base and the V segment lost 0 bases, leaving 5 bases of the junction unmatched. The CDR3 is 16 amino acids. CDR1 MGHRA and CDR2 YSYEKL come from the germline V gene. In DNA form, the CDR3 reads TGCGCCAGCAGCCAAGATAGGGACAGATCGAACACTGAAGCTTTCTTT. Its translation: CASSQDRDRSNTEAFF.

The chain's CDR3 is CASSLSSPLHF. The CDR3 DNA follows: TGTGCCAGCAGTCTGAGTTCACCCCTCCACTTT. The chain employs TRBV28 and TRBJ1-6; D unclear. The CDR3 contains 11 residues. The germline V gene has CDR1 MDHEN and CDR2 SYDVKM. Trimming removed 5 bases at V and 9 bases at J, with 5 bases between.

The chain uses TRBV15 and TRBJ2-3; the D gene is possibly TRBD2 (6 bases). Germline V gene data show CDR1 as LNHNV and CDR2 as YYDKDF (reference sequence). V gave up 0 bases and J gave up 2 bases, with 18 bases separating them. This CDR3 spans 18 amino acids. The CDR3 sequence: CATSREAGFSGYTDTQYF. The CDR3 DNA sequence: TGTGCCACCAGCAGAGAGGCCGGATTTAGCGGCTACACAGATACGCAGTATTTT.

This clone was seen a single time. CDR3 DNA: TGCGCCAGCAGCCCCACCCCCGGACAGGGTCAGCCCCAGCATTTT. This translates into CASSPTPGQGQPQHF. The chain combines TRBV4-3 with TRBJ1-5; 8 bases line up with TRBD1. J lost 6 bases, V lost 4 bases, and 8 bases had no gene match. The CDR3 runs to 15 residues. CDR1 LGHNA and CDR2 YSLEER come from the germline V gene.

The genes are TRBV7-9 and TRBJ2-1; D is possibly TRBD1 (6 bases). The V gene's germline CDR1 is SEHNR and CDR2 FQNEAQ (reference sequence). V dropped 3 bases and J dropped 8 bases, with 14 bases sitting between them. This CDR3 is built from 14 residues. The CDR3 sequence is CASSFPLGGDEQFF. In DNA, the CDR3 is TGTGCCAGCAGCTTCCCTCTAGGGGGTGATGAGCAGTTCTTC.

The CDR3 nucleotides read TGTGCCAGCTCACCAGTGCGGGAGGGCCCCGGGGAGCTGTTTTTT. Its protein is CASSPVREGPGELFF. V gene TRBV18 combines with J gene TRBJ2-2, with TRBD2 identical over 9 bases. Germline V gene sequence: CDR1 KGHSH, CDR2 LQKENI. J lost 6 bases, V lost 2 bases, and 4 bases had no gene match. The CDR3 is 15 amino acids.

Worth noting for this clone: The junction shows a germline mismatch at one end, possibly a read error. This chain joins TRBV2 and TRBJ2-1; 9 bases are shared with TRBD1. The CDR3 is 12 residues long. Germline loops: CDR1 SNHLY, CDR2 FYNNEI. The CDR3 bases are TGTGCCAGCAGTAGTATTGGGACAGGGCTGGTCTTC. As protein: CASSSIGTGLVF.

The chain recombines TRBV7-2 with TRBJ2-7, with 7 bases lining up with TRBD2. CDR3 length: 14 residues. V lost 5 bases, J lost 3 bases, and 7 bases stayed unmatched. Germline CDR1 and CDR2: SGHTA and FQGNSA. The CDR3 reads CASSLGRGFYEQYF. The CDR3 DNA sequence: TGTGCCAGCAGCCTGGGGCGGGGGTTCTACGAGCAGTACTTC.

The chain carries TRBV19 and TRBJ1-5, with 9 bases aligning to TRBD1. This CDR3 has 18 amino acids. CDR1 and CDR2 (germline): LNHDA, SQIVND (reference sequence). With V trimmed by 5 bases and J by 3 bases, 14 bases remained unmatched. DNA for the CDR3: TGTGCCAGTAGTCCAGGACAGGGGCCCAGGGGATCCAATCAGCCCCAGCATTTT. Translating it yields CASSPGQGPRGSNQPQHF. The entire variable domain, with the rest obtained from reference TRBV19 and TRBJ1-5, is as follows: DGGITQSPKYLFRKEGQNVTLSCEQNLNHDAMYWYRQDPGQGLRLIYYSQIVNDFQKGDIAEGYSVSREKKESFPLTVTSAQKNPTAFYLCASSPGQGPRGSNQPQHFGDGTRLSIL.

V is TRBV7-9 and J is TRBJ2-3, with a possible D match to TRBD2 (6 bases). V gave up 8 bases and J gave up 4 bases, with 7 bases separating them. The CDR3 length is 11 residues. Germline V gene data show CDR1 as SEHNR and CDR2 as FQNEAQ (reference sequence). The CDR3 sequence is CASGRSDTQYF. The CDR3 DNA sequence: TGTGCCAGCGGGAGGTCAGATACGCAGTATTTT.

This clone was detected a few times. The chain has TRBV4-1 and TRBJ2-7, with 8 bases aligning to TRBD1. V trimming: 0 bases; J trimming: 6 bases; junction bases outside the gene matches: 7. Germline V lookup: CDR1 MGHRA, CDR2 YSYEKL. The CDR3 runs to 15 residues. The DNA for the CDR3 is TGCGCCAGCAGCCAAGATGTGACAGGGGATGTCGAGCAGTACTTC. It is translated as CASSQDVTGDVEQYF.

This clone was detected once. The gene calls are TRBV27 and TRBJ2-2, with 7 positions matching TRBD1. The CDR3 extends over 15 amino acids. The J segment lost 6 bases and the V segment lost 6 bases, leaving 10 bases of the junction unmatched. Germline CDR1 reads MNHEY; CDR2 reads SMNVEV (reference sequence). This CDR3 reads CASRLRQGSAGELFF. DNA of the CDR3: TGTGCCAGCAGGCTGAGACAGGGATCTGCCGGGGAGCTGTTTTTT.

The V gene is TRBV5-4, the J gene TRBJ2-6, with TRBD1 identical over 8 bases. V was pared by 4 bases and J by 1 base, with 1 base of the junction left unmatched. Per the germline V gene, CDR1 is SGHNT and CDR2 is YYREEE (reference sequence). The CDR3 loop spans 15 amino acids. CDR3 nucleotides: TGTGCCAGCAGCCGACAGGGGTCTGGGGCCAACGTCCTGACTTTC. Its translation: CASSRQGSGANVLTF.

The rearrangement links TRBV4-3 to TRBJ2-5; D not resolved. The germline CDR1 and CDR2 sequences are LGHNA and YSLEER. This CDR3 has 13 amino acids. Trimming left V 0 bases short and J 5 bases short, with 7 bases between. The CDR3 region has the DNA TGCGCCAGCAGCCAAGATTTCGGTGAGACCCAGTACTTC. Its protein product is CASSQDFGETQYF.

V gene TRBV7-9 combines with J gene TRBJ2-3; 7 bases are a match to TRBD2. CDR1 SEHNR and CDR2 FQNEAQ come from the germline V gene (reference sequence). This CDR3 has 19 residues. V was clipped by 7 bases and J by 2 bases; unmatched bases: 21. The CDR3 spells CASINQRGSSGGYTDTQYF. In DNA form, the CDR3 reads TGTGCCAGCATAAATCAACGGGGGTCTAGCGGAGGGTACACAGATACGCAGTATTTT.

This rearrangement joins TRBV4-1 to TRBJ1-2; D unclear. The germline V gene encodes CDR1 MGHRA and CDR2 YSYEKL. This CDR3 contains 13 residues. V was trimmed by 1 base and J by 4 bases, leaving 7 bases between them. CDR3 in amino acids: CASSQAGSYGYTF. The CDR3 nucleotides read TGCGCCAGCAGCCAAGCTGGCTCCTATGGCTACACCTTC.

This chain links TRBV4-1 with TRBJ1-2; 7 bases match TRBD1. Looked up from germline, CDR1 is MGHRA and CDR2 is YSYEKL. This CDR3 spans 15 amino acids. J was trimmed by 3 bases and V by 4 bases; bases with no gene match: 8. CDR3 coding DNA: TGCGCCAGCAGCCCTAAAAACAGGGGAGACTATGGCTACACCTTC. It is translated as CASSPKNRGDYGYTF.